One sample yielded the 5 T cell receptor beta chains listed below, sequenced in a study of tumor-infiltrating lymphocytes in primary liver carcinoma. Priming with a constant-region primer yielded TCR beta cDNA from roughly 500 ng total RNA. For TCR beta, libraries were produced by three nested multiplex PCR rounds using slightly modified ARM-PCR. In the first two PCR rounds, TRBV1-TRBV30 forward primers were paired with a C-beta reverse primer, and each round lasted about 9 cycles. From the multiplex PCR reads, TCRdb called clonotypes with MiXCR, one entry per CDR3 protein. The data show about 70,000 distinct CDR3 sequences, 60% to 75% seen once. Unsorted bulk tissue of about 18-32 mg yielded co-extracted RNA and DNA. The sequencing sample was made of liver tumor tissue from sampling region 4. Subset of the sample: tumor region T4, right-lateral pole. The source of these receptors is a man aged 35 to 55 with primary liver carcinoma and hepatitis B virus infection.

This chain's CDR3 is CASSGAGDRGIGTQYF. CDR3 DNA sequence: TGTGCCAGCAGTGGGGCTGGGGACAGGGGCATAGGTACGCAGTATTTT. The V and J genes are TRBV28 and TRBJ2-3; 10 nucleotides line up with TRBD1. CDR1 is MDHEN and CDR2 is SYDVKM in the germline V gene. The CDR3 consists of 16 residues. V was pared by 5 bases and J by 8 bases, with 13 bases of the junction left unmatched.

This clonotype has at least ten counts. CDR3 nucleotides: TGTGCCACCAGTGACGGTTTTGGGCCCCAGCATTTT. Translating it yields CATSDGFGPQHF. V gene TRBV24-1 combines with J gene TRBJ1-5; no clear D. The CDR3 length is 12 residues. V gave up 4 bases and J gave up 9 bases, with 9 bases separating them. Germline lookup yields CDR1 KGHDR and CDR2 SFDVKD.

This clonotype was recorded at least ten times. CDR3 coding DNA: TGTGCCAGCAGCCAAGATGGGGGGGGGCTAGGAAATCAGCCCCAGCATTTT. This encodes CASSQDGGGLGNQPQHF. This chain links TRBV4-2 with TRBJ1-5, with D perhaps matching TRBD1 (6 bases). Trimming removed 0 bases from V and 4 bases from J, with 16 bases in between. Germline CDR1 is LGHNA and CDR2 is YNFKEQ. CDR3 length equals 17 residues.

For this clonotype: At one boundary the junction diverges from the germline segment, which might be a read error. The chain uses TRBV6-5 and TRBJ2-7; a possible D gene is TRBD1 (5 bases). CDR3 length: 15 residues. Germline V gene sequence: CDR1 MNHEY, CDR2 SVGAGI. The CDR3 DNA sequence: TGTGCCGGCAGTTCATGGAGCGCTAGGGGCGTCGAGCAGTACTTC. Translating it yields CAGSSWSARGVEQYF.

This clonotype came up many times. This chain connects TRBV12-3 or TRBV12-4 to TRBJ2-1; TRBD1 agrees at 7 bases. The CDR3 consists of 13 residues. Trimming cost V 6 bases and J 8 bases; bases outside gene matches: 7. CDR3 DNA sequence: TGTGCCAGCAGCACAGGGGAAATCCATGAGCAGTTCTTC. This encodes CASSTGEIHEQFF.